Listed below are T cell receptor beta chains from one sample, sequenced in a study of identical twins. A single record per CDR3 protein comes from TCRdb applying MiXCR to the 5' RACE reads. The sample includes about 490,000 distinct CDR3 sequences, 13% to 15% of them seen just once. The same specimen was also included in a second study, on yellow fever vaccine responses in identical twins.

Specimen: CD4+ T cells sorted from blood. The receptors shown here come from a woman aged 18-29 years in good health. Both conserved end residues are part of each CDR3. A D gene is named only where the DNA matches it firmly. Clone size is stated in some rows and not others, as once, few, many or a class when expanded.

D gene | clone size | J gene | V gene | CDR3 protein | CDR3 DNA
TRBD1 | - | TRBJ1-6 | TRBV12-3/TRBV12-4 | CASSSRTGGNSPLHF | TGTGCCAGCAGTTCCCGGACAGGGGGAAATTCACCCCTCCACTTT
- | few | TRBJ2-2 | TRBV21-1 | CASSKYSGQFPGELFF | TGTGCCAGCAGCAAATATTCGGGACAGTTTCCTGGGGAGCTGTTTTTT
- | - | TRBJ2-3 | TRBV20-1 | CSANHRDRADTQYF | TGCAGTGCTAACCACAGGGATAGGGCAGATACGCAGTATTTT
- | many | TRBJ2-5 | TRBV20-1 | CSARGTVETQYF | TGCAGTGCTAGAGGAACGGTGGAGACCCAGTACTTC
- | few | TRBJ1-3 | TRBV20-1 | CSAVGSGNTIYF | TGCAGTGCTGTAGGTTCTGGAAACACCATATATTTT
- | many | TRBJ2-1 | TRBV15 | CATSREGNEQFF | TGTGCCACCAGCAGAGAGGGGAATGAGCAGTTCTTC
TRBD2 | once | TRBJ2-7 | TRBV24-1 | CATGPGLAGEWGSYEQYF | TGTGCCACCGGACCCGGACTAGCGGGAGAGTGGGGTTCCTACGAGCAGTACTTC
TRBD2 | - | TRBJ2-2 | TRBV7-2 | CASIDSGQTRTSGRENTGELFF | TGTGCCAGCATCGATTCGGGCCAGACCAGGACTAGCGGGAGGGAGAACACCGGGGAGCTGTTTTTT
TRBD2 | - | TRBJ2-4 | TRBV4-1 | CASSQDQASGRGLLAKNIQYF | TGCGCCAGCAGCCAAGATCAGGCTAGCGGGAGGGGTTTGCTAGCCAAAAACATTCAGTACTTC
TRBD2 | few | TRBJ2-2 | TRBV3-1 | CASSQGERGQSGELFF | TGTGCCAGCAGCCAAGGCGAGCGGGGGCAGTCCGGGGAGCTGTTTTTT
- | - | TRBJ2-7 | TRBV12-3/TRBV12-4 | CASSRQDHYEQYF | TGTGCCAGCAGTCGACAGGACCACTACGAGCAGTACTTC
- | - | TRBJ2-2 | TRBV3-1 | CASSQAPLATRELFF | TGTGCCAGCAGCCAAGCCCCCCTAGCGACCAGGGAGCTGTTTTTT
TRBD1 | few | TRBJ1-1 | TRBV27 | CASSDDRAVAEAFF | TGTGCCAGCAGTGATGACAGGGCGGTCGCTGAAGCTTTCTTT
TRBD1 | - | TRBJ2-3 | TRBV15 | CATSRGQGASTDTQYF | TGTGCCACCAGCAGAGGGCAGGGGGCGAGCACAGATACGCAGTATTTT
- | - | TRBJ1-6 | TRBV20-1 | CSARDPTRPNSPLHF | TGCAGTGCTAGAGATCCAACACGGCCTAATTCACCCCTCCACTTT
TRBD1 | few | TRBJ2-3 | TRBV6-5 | CASSYSPGQGTDTQYF | TGTGCCAGCAGTTACTCGCCGGGACAGGGCACAGATACGCAGTATTTT
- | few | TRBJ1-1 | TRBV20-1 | CSARVGGGAEAFF | TGCAGTGCTAGAGTGGGAGGGGGGGCTGAAGCTTTCTTT
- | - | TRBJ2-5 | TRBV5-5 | CASSLVVGTKTQYF | TGTGCCAGCAGCTTGGTGGTGGGAACAAAGACCCAGTACTTC
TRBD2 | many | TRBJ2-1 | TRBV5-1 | CASSPGVASGTYNEQFF | TGCGCCAGCAGCCCGGGGGTTGCTAGCGGGACATATAATGAGCAGTTCTTC
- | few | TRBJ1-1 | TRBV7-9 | CASSSDHVAEAFF | TGTGCCAGCAGCTCCGACCACGTGGCTGAAGCTTTCTTT
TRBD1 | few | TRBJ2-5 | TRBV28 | CASSSPGTGQETQYF | TGTGCCAGCAGTTCACCCGGGACAGGCCAAGAGACCCAGTACTTC
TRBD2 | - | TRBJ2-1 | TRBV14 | CASSLGTSTPQFF | TGTGCCAGCAGCCTGGGGACTAGCACCCCGCAGTTCTTC
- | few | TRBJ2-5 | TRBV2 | CASSGQGQPQETQYF | TGTGCCAGCAGTGGGCAAGGACAACCTCAAGAGACCCAGTACTTC
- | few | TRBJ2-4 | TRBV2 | CASSGRQLAKNIQYF | TGTGCCAGCAGTGGACGACAGTTAGCCAAAAACATTCAGTACTTC
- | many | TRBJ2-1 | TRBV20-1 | CSGAAGLFFNEQFF | TGCAGTGGAGCCGCAGGCCTTTTTTTTAATGAGCAGTTCTTC
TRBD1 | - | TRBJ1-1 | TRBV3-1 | CASIRTGNTEAFF | TGTGCCAGCATCAGGACAGGGAACACTGAAGCTTTCTTT
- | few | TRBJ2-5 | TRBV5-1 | CASSLITGWQETQYF | TGCGCCAGCAGCTTGATCACAGGGTGGCAAGAGACCCAGTACTTC
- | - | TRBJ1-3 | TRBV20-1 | CSVKGSGNTIYF | TGCAGTGTCAAGGGCTCTGGAAACACCATATATTTT
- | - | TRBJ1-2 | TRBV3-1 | CASSLRSGDTNYGYTF | TGTGCCAGCAGCCTGAGATCAGGGGATACGAACTATGGCTACACCTTC
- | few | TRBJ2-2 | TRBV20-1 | CSAIKDTNTGELFF | TGCAGTGCGATCAAGGACACGAACACCGGGGAGCTGTTTTTT
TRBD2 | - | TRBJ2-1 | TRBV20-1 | CSARGSSGSSYNEQFF | TGCAGTGCTAGAGGTTCAAGCGGGAGCTCCTACAATGAGCAGTTCTTC
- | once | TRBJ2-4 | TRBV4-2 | CASSQDKGQNIQYF | TGTGCCAGCAGCCAAGATAAGGGGCAGAACATTCAGTACTTC
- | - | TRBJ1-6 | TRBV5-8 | CASSTTYNSPLHF | TGTGCCAGCAGTACAACCTATAATTCACCCCTCCACTTT
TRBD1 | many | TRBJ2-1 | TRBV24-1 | CATGQGADNEQFF | TGTGCCACGGGACAGGGGGCCGACAATGAGCAGTTCTTC
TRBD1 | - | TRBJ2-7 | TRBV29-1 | CSVGTGFDEQYF | TGCAGCGTGGGGACAGGGTTCGACGAGCAGTACTTC
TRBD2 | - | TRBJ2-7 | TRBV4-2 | CASSQASGRADRSEQYF | TGTGCCAGCAGCCAAGCTAGCGGGAGGGCCGACCGTTCCGAGCAGTACTTC
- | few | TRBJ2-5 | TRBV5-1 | CASSLASVGETQYF | TGCGCCAGCAGCTTGGCTAGCGTGGGGGAGACCCAGTACTTC
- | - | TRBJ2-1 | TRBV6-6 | CASSSSRYNEQFF | TGTGCCAGCAGTTCGAGTAGGTACAATGAGCAGTTCTTC
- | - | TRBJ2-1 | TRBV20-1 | CSASSGTLNEQFF | TGCAGTGCTAGTTCCGGGACCCTTAATGAGCAGTTCTTC
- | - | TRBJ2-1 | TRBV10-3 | CAISTAGMDEQFF | TGTGCCATCAGTACGGCGGGGATGGATGAGCAGTTCTTC
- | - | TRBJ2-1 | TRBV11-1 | CASSPIYGSKGSSYNEQFF | TGTGCCAGCAGCCCTATTTATGGGAGTAAGGGAAGCTCCTACAATGAGCAGTTCTTC
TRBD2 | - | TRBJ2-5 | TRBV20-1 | CSASPTSGDQETQYF | TGCAGTGCTAGTCCCACTAGCGGGGACCAAGAGACCCAGTACTTC
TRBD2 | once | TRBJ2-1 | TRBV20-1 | CSSGLAGGAEQFF | TGCAGTTCTGGACTAGCGGGGGGGGCTGAGCAGTTCTTC
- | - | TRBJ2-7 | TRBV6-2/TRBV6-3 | CASSYSGAVPGEQYF | TGTGCCAGCAGTTACTCTGGGGCCGTCCCCGGCGAGCAGTACTTC
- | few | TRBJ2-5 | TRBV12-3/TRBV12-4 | CASSLLSGVETQYF | TGTGCCAGCAGTTTGTTGTCAGGCGTAGAGACCCAGTACTTC
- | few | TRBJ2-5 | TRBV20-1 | CSGRRGFQETQYF | TGCAGTGGTAGGAGGGGTTTTCAAGAGACCCAGTACTTC
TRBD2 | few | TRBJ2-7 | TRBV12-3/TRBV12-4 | CASSLASSGVYEQYF | TGTGCCAGCAGTTTAGCGTCTAGCGGGGTCTACGAGCAGTACTTC